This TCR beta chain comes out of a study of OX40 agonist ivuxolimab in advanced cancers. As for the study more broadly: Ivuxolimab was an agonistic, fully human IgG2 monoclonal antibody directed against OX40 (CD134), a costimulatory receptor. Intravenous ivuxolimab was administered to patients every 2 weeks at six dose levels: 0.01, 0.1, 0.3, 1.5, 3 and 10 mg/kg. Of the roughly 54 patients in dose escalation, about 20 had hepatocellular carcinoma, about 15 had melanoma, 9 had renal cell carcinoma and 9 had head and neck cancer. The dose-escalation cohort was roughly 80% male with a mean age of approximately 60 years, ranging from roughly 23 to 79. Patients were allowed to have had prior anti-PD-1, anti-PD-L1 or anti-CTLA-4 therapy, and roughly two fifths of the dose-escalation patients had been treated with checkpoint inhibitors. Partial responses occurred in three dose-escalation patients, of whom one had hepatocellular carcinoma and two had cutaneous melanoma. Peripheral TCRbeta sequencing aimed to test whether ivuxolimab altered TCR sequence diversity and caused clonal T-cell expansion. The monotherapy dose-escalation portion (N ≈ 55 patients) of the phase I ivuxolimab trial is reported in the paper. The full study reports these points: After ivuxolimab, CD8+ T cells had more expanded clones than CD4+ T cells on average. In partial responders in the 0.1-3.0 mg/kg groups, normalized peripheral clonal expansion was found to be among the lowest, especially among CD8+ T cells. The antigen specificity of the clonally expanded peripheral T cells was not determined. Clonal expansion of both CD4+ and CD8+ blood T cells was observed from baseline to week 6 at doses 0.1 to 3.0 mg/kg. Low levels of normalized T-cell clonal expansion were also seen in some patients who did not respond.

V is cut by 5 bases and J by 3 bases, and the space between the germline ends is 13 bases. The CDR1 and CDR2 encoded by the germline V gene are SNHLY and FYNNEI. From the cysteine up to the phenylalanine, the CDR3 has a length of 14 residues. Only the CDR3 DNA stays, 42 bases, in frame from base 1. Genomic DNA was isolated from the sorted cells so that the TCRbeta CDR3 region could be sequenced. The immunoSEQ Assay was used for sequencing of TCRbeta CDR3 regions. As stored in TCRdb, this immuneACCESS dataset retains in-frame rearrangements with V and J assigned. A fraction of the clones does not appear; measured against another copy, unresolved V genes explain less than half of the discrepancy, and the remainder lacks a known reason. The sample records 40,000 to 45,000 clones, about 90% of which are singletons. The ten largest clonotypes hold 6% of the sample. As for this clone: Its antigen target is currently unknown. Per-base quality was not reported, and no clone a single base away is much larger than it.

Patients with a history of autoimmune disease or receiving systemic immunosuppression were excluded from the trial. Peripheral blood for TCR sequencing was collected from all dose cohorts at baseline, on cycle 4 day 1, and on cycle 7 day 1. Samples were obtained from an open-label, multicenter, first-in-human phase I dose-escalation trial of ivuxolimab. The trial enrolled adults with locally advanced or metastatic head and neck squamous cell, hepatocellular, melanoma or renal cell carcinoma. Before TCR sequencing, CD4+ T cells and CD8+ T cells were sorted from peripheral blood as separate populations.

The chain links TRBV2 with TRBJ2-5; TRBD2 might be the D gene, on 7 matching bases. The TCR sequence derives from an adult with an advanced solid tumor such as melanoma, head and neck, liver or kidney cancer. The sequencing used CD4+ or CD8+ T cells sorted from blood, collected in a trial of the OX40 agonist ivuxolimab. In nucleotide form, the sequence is TGTGCCAGCAGTAAGGGGGGGTGGGAAGAGACCCAGTACTTC. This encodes CASSKGGWEETQYF.